The 30 T cell receptor beta chains in this list originate from one sample, sequenced in a study of blood T cells in healthy people across ages (dated by TCRdb to about 2015). Libraries were prepared through 5' RACE. TCRdb records Illumina HiSeq 2500 as the sequencer. A second PCR of about 7 to 12 cycles was run with a J-beta primer mix and a sample-barcoded 5' primer. TCRdb's own reprocessing of the public reads used fastp at Q25 and MiXCR and kept productive beta chains. Rows matching on CDR3 protein sequence are summarized as one entry with the most common DNA and genes. The sample has hundreds of thousands of distinct CDR3 sequences on record, more than 45% of them singletons. The leading ten clones occupy around 22% of the sample. What was sequenced was blood. The receptors come from a man between 25 and 39 years old in good health.

In its sample, this clonotype was seen once. The rearrangement links TRBV27 to TRBJ2-4, with TRBD2 identical over 9 bases. The DNA matches TRBJ2-7 better at its end, which makes the J call doubtful. From germline, CDR1 is MNHEY and CDR2 SMNVEV (reference sequence). The CDR3 consists of 16 residues. CDR3 sequence (DNA): TGTGCCAGCAGTTTATCGGCTAGCGGGGCCACCTACGAGCAGTACTTC. This translates into CASSLSASGATYEQYF.

This clonotype came up a few times. The V gene is TRBV20-1, the J gene TRBJ2-1; 10 positions match TRBD2. V gave up 6 bases and J gave up 4 bases; unmatched junction bases: 6. Germline V gives CDR1 DFQATT, CDR2 SNEGSKA (reference sequence). The CDR3 length is 14 residues. CDR3 DNA sequence: TGCAGTGCAAAGCGGGAGGGCCGGTACAATGAGCAGTTCTTC. It codes for CSAKREGRYNEQFF.

This clonotype was seen a handful of times. The chain combines TRBV4-3 with TRBJ2-4; 8 bases fit TRBD1. The CDR3 consists of 18 residues. The germline V gene encodes CDR1 LGHNA and CDR2 YSLEER. V was pared by 0 bases and J by 5 bases, with 12 bases of the junction left unmatched. The CDR3 sequence: CASSQDLGPGGRENIQYF. The CDR3 nucleotides are TGCGCCAGCAGCCAAGATTTAGGCCCAGGGGGCAGGGAAAACATTCAGTACTTC.

The J gene is TRBJ2-3, the V gene TRBV4-3; the D is unclear. The CDR3 totals 13 residues. The germline CDR1 and CDR2 sequences are LGHNA and YSLEER. V was clipped by 0 bases and J by 7 bases, with 8 bases between them. The CDR3 spells CASSQDLLNTQYF. DNA of the CDR3: TGCGCCAGCAGCCAAGATCTCCTCAATACGCAGTATTTT.

The rearrangement links TRBV11-2 to TRBJ2-7; D might be TRBD2 (5 bases). Trimming removed 1 base at V and 8 bases at J, with 12 bases between. The CDR3 runs 13 residues. Germline values: CDR1 SGHAT, CDR2 FQNNGV. CDR3 coding DNA: TGTGCCAGCAGCTTAGGGGCTGAGGGCAAGCAGTACTTC. Translated, it gives CASSLGAEGKQYF.

The rearrangement joins TRBV6-6 to TRBJ2-3; D possibly corresponds to TRBD2 (6 bases). Germline assignment: CDR1 MNHNY and CDR2 SVGAGI (reference sequence). The CDR3 covers 13 residues. V lost 6 bases, J lost 2 bases, and 9 bases lay in between. CDR3 region: CASRRDFTDTQYF. As DNA, the CDR3 is TGTGCCAGCAGGCGGGACTTCACAGATACGCAGTATTTT.

The rearrangement links TRBV6-1 to TRBJ1-1, with 8 nucleotides matching TRBD1. V gave up 6 bases and J gave up 4 bases; unmatched junction bases: 7. CDR3 size: 14 residues. Per the germline V gene, CDR1 is MNHNS and CDR2 is SASEGT. CDR3 loop: CASRLDRGGTEAFF. The CDR3 DNA sequence: TGTGCCAGCAGATTAGACAGGGGAGGCACTGAAGCTTTCTTT.

The chain combines TRBV29-1 with TRBJ2-1; D possibly matches TRBD1 or TRBD2 (5 bases each). The J call may be faulty, since TRBJ2-7 better matches the DNA end. Germline CDR1 SQVTM, CDR2 ANQGSEA. There are 13 residues in the CDR3. The CDR3 protein is CSGGRTSYNEQYF. Written as DNA, the CDR3 is TGCAGCGGGGGACGGACCTCCTACAATGAGCAGTACTTC.

The chain combines TRBV5-1 with TRBJ1-6; 10 nucleotides match TRBD1. Germline values: CDR1 SGHRS, CDR2 YFSETQ. The trim removed 4 bases at V and 8 bases at J, leaving 3 bases unmatched. The CDR3 is 14 amino acids. As DNA, the CDR3 is TGCGCCAGCAGCCAGGGACAGGGGCATTCACCCCTCCACTTT. Translation: CASSQGQGHSPLHF.

The sample holds one count of this clonotype. V gene TRBV6-6 combines with J gene TRBJ2-2; D not certain. The CDR3 runs to 13 residues. Looked up from germline, CDR1 is MNHNY and CDR2 is SVGAGI (reference sequence). V lost 0 bases to trimming and J lost 5 bases, with 4 bases between them. CDR3 coding DNA: TGTGCCAGCAGTTACTCAGCTACCGGGGAGCTGTTTTTT. This translates into CASSYSATGELFF.

The sample holds a few counts of this clonotype. This sequence joins TRBV7-2 and TRBJ1-2; TRBD1 might be the D (5 bases). Germline assignment: CDR1 SGHTA and CDR2 FQGNSA. Trimming shortened V by 5 bases and J by 3 bases, and 22 bases separated the two germline ends. The CDR3 runs 17 residues. Here the CDR3 reads CASSPTGPHAGYYGYTF. CDR3 bases: TGTGCCAGCAGCCCGACGGGACCTCACGCGGGCTACTATGGCTACACCTTC.

The gene calls are TRBV7-2 and TRBJ2-5; D tentatively reads TRBD1 or TRBD2 (5 bases each). Near its end, the DNA agrees better with TRBJ2-7, so the J call may be wrong. Germline CDR1 and CDR2: SGHTA and FQGNSA. The CDR3 contains 15 residues. In DNA form, the CDR3 reads TGTGCCAGCAGAAGGGACCAGTCAGTAAACCACGAGCAGTACTTC. It translates to CASRRDQSVNHEQYF.

This clonotype was seen a few times. The rearrangement joins TRBV2 to TRBJ2-4; possible D gene TRBD2, 5 bases. Germline V gene data show CDR1 as SNHLY and CDR2 as FYNNEI. This CDR3 contains 13 residues. V lost 1 base and J lost 5, with 6 bases in between. The CDR3 DNA reads as TGTGCCAGCAGTGAAGAGGGAGAAAACATTCAGTACTTC. Translating gives CASSEEGENIQYF.

V is TRBV9 and J is TRBJ2-5, with D uncertain. V was cut by 0 bases and J by 2 bases, with 11 bases left in between. The CDR3 covers 15 residues. CDR1 and CDR2 from the germline V gene are SGDLS and YYNGEE. The CDR3: CASSVDTARQETQYF. As DNA, the CDR3 is TGTGCCAGCAGCGTAGACACAGCGCGACAAGAGACCCAGTACTTC.

The V and J genes are TRBV5-1 and TRBJ2-5; TRBD1 aligns across 10 bases. CDR3 length equals 14 residues. J lost 9 bases, V lost 4 bases, and 9 bases had no gene match. From germline, CDR1 is SGHRS and CDR2 YFSETQ. Here the CDR3 DNA reads TGCGCCAGCAGCCCGGGACAGGGGTTGAGTGCCCAGTACTTC. Its protein is CASSPGQGLSAQYF.

This clonotype was recorded once. The J gene is TRBJ2-6, the V gene TRBV12-3 or TRBV12-4; D is uncertain. V was clipped by 7 bases and J by 3 bases, with 7 bases between them. The CDR3 extends over 13 amino acids. CDR3 sequence reads: CASNLGGANVLTF. The CDR3 DNA reads as TGTGCCAGCAATCTGGGTGGGGCCAACGTCCTGACTTTC.

This clonotype turned up a few times. This chain links TRBV7-2 with TRBJ1-2; D gene uncertain. Per the germline V gene, CDR1 is SGHTA and CDR2 is FQGNSA. V shed 1 base and J shed 5 bases, with 14 bases lying between them. This CDR3 is built from 15 residues. DNA for the CDR3: TGTGCCAGCAGCTTAGGGACCAAGTCGGTGTATGGCTACACCTTC. Translating gives CASSLGTKSVYGYTF. The whole variable domain, filled in from reference TRBV7-2 and TRBJ1-2, reads GAGVSQSPSNKVTEKGKDVELRCDPISGHTALYWYRQSLGQGLEFLIYFQGNSAPDKSGLPSDRFSAERTGGSVSTLTIQRTQQEDSAVYLCASSLGTKSVYGYTFGSGTRLTVV.

This rearrangement joins TRBV6-6 to TRBJ1-4; TRBD1 is a possible D gene (6 bases). Trimming pared 11 bases from V and 2 bases from J, leaving 9 bases between. The CDR3 runs 12 residues. The germline V gene encodes CDR1 MNHNY and CDR2 SVGAGI (reference sequence). In nucleotides, the CDR3 is TGTGCCGCAGGGGCGACTAATGAAAAACTGTTTTTT. This translates into CAAGATNEKLFF.

The chain couples TRBV9 to TRBJ2-3; 9 nucleotides line up with TRBD1. CDR1 is SGDLS, CDR2 YYNGEE, per germline. The ends lost 3 bases at V and 3 bases at J; junction bases unmatched: 5. The CDR3 extends over 15 amino acids. The DNA for the CDR3 is TGTGCCAGCAGCGGGACAGGGGTAGTTACAGATACGCAGTATTTT. It codes for CASSGTGVVTDTQYF.

CDR3 residues: CASSFPGSGVPYNEQFF. The CDR3 DNA is TGTGCCAGCAGTTTTCCCGGTTCAGGAGTTCCTTACAATGAGCAGTTCTTC. V usage is TRBV12-3 or TRBV12-4 and J usage is TRBJ2-1, with unresolved D. There are 17 residues in the CDR3. V was cut by 3 bases and J by 4 bases, with 19 bases left in between.

This clonotype was recorded a few times. The gene calls are TRBV12-3 or TRBV12-4 and TRBJ2-7; the match to TRBD1 covers 7 bases. Trimming removed 4 bases from V and 1 base from J; junction bases left unmatched: 10. CDR3 size: 16 residues. The CDR3 sequence: CASSSQGQRASYEQYF. The CDR3 DNA is TGTGCCAGCAGTTCCCAGGGACAGCGAGCATCCTACGAGCAGTACTTC.

This clonotype was recorded a few times. CDR3 sequence (DNA): TGTGCCAGCAGTACGATCGGGGCCAACGTCCTGACTTTC. Protein sequence: CASSTIGANVLTF. The chain carries TRBV27 and TRBJ2-6; D call uncertain. Trimming cost V 5 bases and J 4 bases, with 6 bases left between them. Germline values: CDR1 MNHEY, CDR2 SMNVEV (reference sequence). This CDR3 spans 13 amino acids.

The V gene is TRBV4-3, the J gene TRBJ2-1; tentative D call: TRBD1 (5 bases). Germline loops: CDR1 LGHNA, CDR2 YSLEER. The CDR3 length is 16 residues. The V and J ends lost 0 bases and 10 bases respectively, with 19 bases between them. The DNA of the CDR3 is TGCGCCAGCAGCCAAGATTTAGGGGTCCCGGGCCGAGAGCAGTTCTTC. It encodes CASSQDLGVPGREQFF.

This clonotype has a handful of counts. DNA of the CDR3: TGTGCCAGCAGCCGCCTTCCAGTCGCTGGGGCCAACGTCCTGACTTTC. It codes for CASSRLPVAGANVLTF. This chain joins TRBV14 and TRBJ2-6, with D unclear. The germline V gene has CDR1 SGHDN and CDR2 FVKESK. CDR3 length: 16 residues. V lost 4 bases, J lost 2 bases, and 12 bases lay in between.

This clonotype was seen more than once but under ten times. The chain is built from TRBV13 and TRBJ2-7; no clear D gene. CDR3 size: 12 residues. The germline V gene has CDR1 PRHDT and CDR2 FYEKMQ (reference sequence). Trimming stripped 3 bases from V and 12 bases from J, with 15 bases between. CDR3 sequence (DNA): TGTGCCAGCAGCTTCGTCTCCAACCCCCCGTACTTC. The encoded protein is CASSFVSNPPYF.

The rearrangement uses TRBV25-1 and TRBJ1-1; possibly TRBD1 for D (5 bases). Germline CDR1 MGHDK, CDR2 SYGVNS. V shed 11 bases and J shed 7 bases, with 20 bases lying between them. The CDR3 spans 13 residues. CDR3 bases: TGTGCCTCATGTAGCAGGGCTAAAAGTGAAGCTTTCTTT. Translated, it gives CASCSRAKSEAFF.

The V and J genes are TRBV20-1 and TRBJ2-5, with D unresolved. The J call may be faulty, since TRBJ2-7 better matches the DNA end. Germline V gives CDR1 DFQATT, CDR2 SNEGSKA (reference sequence). The CDR3 runs 11 residues. DNA of the CDR3: TGCAGTGCCCAGACCTCCTACGAGCAGTACTTC. This translates into CSAQTSYEQYF.

This rearrangement joins TRBV6-2 or TRBV6-3 to TRBJ2-5; TRBD2 aligns across 13 bases. Germline lookup yields CDR1 MNHEY and CDR2 SVGEGT. The CDR3 runs to 16 residues. J gave up 1 base and V 6 bases, and 5 bases lay outside the gene matches. The CDR3 region is CASSPGLAGIQETQYF. In DNA, the CDR3 is TGTGCCAGCAGCCCGGGACTAGCGGGGATCCAAGAGACCCAGTACTTC.

The table lists this clonotype with many counts. This chain links TRBV7-9 with TRBJ2-7; tentative D call: TRBD1 (6 bases). V was cut by 6 bases and J by 1 base, with 10 bases left in between. The CDR3 loop spans 13 amino acids. Germline-derived CDR1 and CDR2 are SEHNR and FQNEAQ (reference sequence). The CDR3 loop reads CASRGDKSYEQYF. DNA of the CDR3: TGTGCCAGCAGGGGGGACAAGTCCTACGAGCAGTACTTC.

This clonotype was counted between two and nine times. The chain recombines TRBV20-1 with TRBJ2-1; 11 bases agree with TRBD2. V dropped 6 bases and J dropped 0; count of bases not matched to a gene: 13. CDR3 length equals 18 residues. Germline loops: CDR1 DFQATT, CDR2 SNEGSKA (reference sequence). Written as DNA, the CDR3 is TGCAGTGCCTTTCATGGGCTAGCGGGGGGAAGCTCCTACAATGAGCAGTTCTTC. It specifies CSAFHGLAGGSSYNEQFF.